This TCR beta chain was obtained from a study of beta chain features in type 1 diabetes. The study, taken as a whole, reports: Comparison showed that naive, central memory and Treg TCRB repertoires appeared more similar among patients than among healthy donors. In every one of the four CD4+ subsets, TCRB CDR3s were moderately but significantly shorter in Type 1 diabetes patients.

Turning to this clone: What it recognizes is unknown.

CDR3 length: 15 residues. The V segment lost 1 base and the J segment 2 bases; nucleotides outside the gene matches: 2. Germline CDR1 reads MNHNS; CDR2 reads SASEGT. The isolated RNA, all of it, was reverse transcribed, so expressed TCRB transcripts were what got sequenced. Assay: immunoSEQ multiplex PCR; the TCRdb copy retains only in-frame clones and omits some. The sample records roughly 53,000 clones, roughly 40% being singletons. The chain employs TRBV6-1 and TRBJ2-7, with TRBD2 identical over 10 bases. The sequenced material came from Tregs from blood. The receptor's source is a man aged 30 to 45 with type 1 diabetes. Here the CDR3 reads CASSEGGLAPYEQYF. The CDR3 DNA reads TGTGCCAGCAGTGAAGGGGGACTAGCGCCCTACGAGCAGTACTTC.